The T cell receptor (beta chain) described here comes from a study of PD-L1 blockade in urothelial cancer (dated by TCRdb to the late 2010s). A note on the overall study: All patients started therapy in about 2014 and received atezolizumab 1,200 mg intravenously every 3 weeks. About 90% of the roughly 30 patients were identified as males with urothelial cancer of bladder origin, and a prior smoking history was reported by 18 of 29 patients. Patients had an ECOG performance status of 0 or 1 and had received between 0 and 3 prior chemotherapy regimens. Blood samples were analyzed 3 weeks after the start of treatment (second dose) and 6 weeks after the start of treatment. Blood samples gave a median of around 140,000 T cells and 80,000 or so unique TCRs, with a median clonality of roughly 0.08. The study was an exploratory multi-omic analysis of somatic, immune and clinical correlates of response to PD-L1 blockade with atezolizumab in urothelial cancer. Pretreatment tumor samples, along with matched peripheral blood serially collected before and after atezolizumab treatment, were subjected to TCR sequencing. Progression-free survival longer than 6 months counted as durable clinical benefit, and TCR features were additionally tested against both progression-free and overall survival. In the same patients, whole exome sequencing and RNA sequencing of pretreatment tumors were performed in addition to TCR sequencing. Nine or ten patients reached durable clinical benefit, while roughly 22 patients did not. Some 29 patients had pretreatment blood TCR-seq, some 24 had at least one posttreatment blood collection, and some 24 had tumor TCR-seq.

Synthetic TCR analog templates were spiked into each PCR to estimate absolute template abundance from read counts. The immunoSEQ assay was used to amplify TCRbeta CDR3 regions from genomic DNA with bias-controlled V and J gene primers. Sequencing of rearranged TCRbeta segments was performed at approximately 20X coverage. The study's processing was this. Clustering was used to correct sequencing errors, and CDR3s were annotated against IMGT so that V, D and J genes could be assigned. Downstream analyses used only productive TCRbeta rearrangements and left out out-of-frame or stop-codon sequences. To compute clonality, Shannon entropy was normalized by the log of the number of unique productive sequences and then subtracted from one. Fisher's exact test with Benjamini-Hochberg correction, at a threshold of adjusted p below 0.01, was used to find clones that differed between time points or between blood and tumor. TCRdb took this table from immuneACCESS and kept in-frame rearrangements with V and J called. Such tables lack part of the clones; where checked against another copy, unresolved V genes explain under half of the gap, and the rest is unexplained. V, J and clone size derive from that table, while D and trimming were established from the DNA sequence. Recorded for this sample are 35,000 to 40,000 clones; 86% of them occurred a single time. The leading ten clones occupy over 20% of the sample.

The sample's time point label is to be understood as: peripheral blood 6 weeks after treatment start. The cohort comprised 29 patients with locally advanced or metastatic urothelial carcinoma treated at Memorial Sloan Kettering on a trial protocol. Peripheral blood mononuclear cells were collected pretreatment and during treatment, with between 1 and 8 total time points obtained per patient. The Qiagen DNeasy Blood extraction kit was used to purify genomic DNA from total PBMCs and from tumor samples. PBMCs were collected pretreatment and during treatment and were isolated and stored as previously described. On this clone itself: This clone's antigen is unknown. Per-base quality was not reported, and no clone a single base away is much larger than it.

For this chain, trimming is 4 bases at the V end and 3 bases at the J end, and the number of junction bases without a gene match is 8. Measured from the cysteine to the phenylalanine, the CDR3 is 16 residues long. The retained sequence is limited to the CDR3, 48 bases, with the frame set at the first base. CDR1 MNHNS and CDR2 SASEGT were looked up in the germline V gene. Results and caveats for the whole study, not just this receptor: Because of the small sample size (n ≈ 30) and the many exploratory analyses performed, the results are intended to be regarded as hypothesis-generating. Among patients with durable benefit, tumor-associated TCR clones showed greater expansion in peripheral blood 3 weeks after treatment started (n = 22, p = 0.022). A pretreatment peripheral blood TCR clonality below the median was linked to improved progression-free and overall survival.

Here the chain combines TRBV6-1 and TRBJ2-3, with 9 bases matching TRBD1. The receptor's source is a man aged 55-75 years with urothelial cancer. Specimen: PBMCs, collected around atezolizumab (anti-PD-L1) treatment. Read as DNA, the sequence is TGTGCCAGCAGTGTATCGACAGGGGGAAGAACAGATACGCAGTATTTT. Protein translation: CASSVSTGGRTDTQYF.